This T cell receptor (beta chain) was found in a study of shared clonotypes between healthy human individuals. For the study at large: The composition of the donors was a couple of women and a few men aged 18 to 49.

It was across several immunoSEQ plates that each subset's genomic DNA was evenly split. Profiled with immunoSEQ multiplex PCR; TCRdb holds only in-frame clones, not every one. The sample records approximately 500,000 clones, approximately 82% being singletons. Looked up from germline, CDR1 is LGHNA and CDR2 is YSLEER. The V gene lost 2 bases and the J gene lost 0 bases, with 16 bases spanning the gap. The CDR3 is 18 residues long. Adult Caucasians living in Nashville, Tennessee made up all of the donors. Approximately 91 million PBMCs supplied genomic DNA for unsorted samples. The sample was PBMCs. The TCR originated in a woman aged 40-49 years in good health. Some clones in this sample may be carry-over from other donors' samples. The J gene is TRBJ2-2, the V gene TRBV4-3; D unresolved. DNA for the CDR3: TGCGCCAGCAGCCAAAACGCAGGTACGGGCTCGAACACCGGGGAGCTGTTTTTT. Translated: CASSQNAGTGSNTGELFF.